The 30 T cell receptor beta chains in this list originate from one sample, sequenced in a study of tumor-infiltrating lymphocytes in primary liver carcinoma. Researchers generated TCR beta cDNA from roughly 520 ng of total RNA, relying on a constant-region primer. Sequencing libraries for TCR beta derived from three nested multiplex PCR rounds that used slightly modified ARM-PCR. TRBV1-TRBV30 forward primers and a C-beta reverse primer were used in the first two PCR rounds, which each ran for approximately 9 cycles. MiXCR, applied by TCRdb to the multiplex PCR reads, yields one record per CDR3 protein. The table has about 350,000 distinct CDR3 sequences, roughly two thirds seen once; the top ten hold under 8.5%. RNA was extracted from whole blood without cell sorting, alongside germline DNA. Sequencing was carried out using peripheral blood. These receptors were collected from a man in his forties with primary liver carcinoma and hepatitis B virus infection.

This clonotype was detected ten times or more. The CDR3 DNA sequence: TGTGCCAGCAGTTACCAGCGGGAGGGCCATGAGCAGTTCTTC. Protein: CASSYQREGHEQFF. The rearrangement uses TRBV6-5 and TRBJ2-1; 10 bases match TRBD2. CDR3 length equals 14 residues. CDR1 and CDR2 from the germline V gene are MNHEY and SVGAGI. Unmatched junction bases numbered 3, after V lost 2 bases and J lost 8 bases.

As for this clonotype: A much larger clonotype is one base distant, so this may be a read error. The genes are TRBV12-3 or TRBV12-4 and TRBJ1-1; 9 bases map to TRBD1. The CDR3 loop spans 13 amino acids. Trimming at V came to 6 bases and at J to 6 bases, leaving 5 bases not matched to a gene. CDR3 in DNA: TGTGCCAGCAGGCGACAGGGGGGAGCTGAAGCTTTCTTT. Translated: CASRRQGGAEAFF.

In DNA, the CDR3 is TGTGCCAGCAGTGAATTGGCAGGGATAAGGGGAGAGACCCAGTACTTC. Encoded protein: CASSELAGIRGETQYF. The chain carries TRBV25-1 and TRBJ2-5; D might be TRBD1 (5 bases). Germline V gene data show CDR1 as MGHDK and CDR2 as SYGVNS. This CDR3 has 16 residues. V was shortened by 1 base and J by 4 bases, with 16 bases between the two germline ends.

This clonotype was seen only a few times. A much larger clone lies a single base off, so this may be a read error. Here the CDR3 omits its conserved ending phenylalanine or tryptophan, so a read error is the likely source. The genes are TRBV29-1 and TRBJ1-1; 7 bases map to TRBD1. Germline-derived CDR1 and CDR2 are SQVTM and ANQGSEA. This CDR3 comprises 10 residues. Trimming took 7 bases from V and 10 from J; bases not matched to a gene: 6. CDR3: CSGTGERAFS. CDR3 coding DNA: TGCAGCGGAACAGGGGAGAGAGCTTTCTCT.

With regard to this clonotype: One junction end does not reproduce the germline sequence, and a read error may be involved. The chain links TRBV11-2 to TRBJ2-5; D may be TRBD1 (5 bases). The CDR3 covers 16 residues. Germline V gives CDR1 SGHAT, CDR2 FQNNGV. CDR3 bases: TGTGCCAGCAGCTTAAATTCTCTGGGTGTAACAGCGAGACAGCACTTC. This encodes CASSLNSLGVTARQHF. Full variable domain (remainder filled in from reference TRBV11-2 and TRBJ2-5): EAGVAQSPRYKIIEKRQSVAFWCNPISGHATLYWYQQILGQGPKLLIQFQNNGVVDDSQLPKDRFSAERLKGVDSTLKIQPAKLEDSAVYLCASSLNSLGVTARQHFGPGTRLLVL.

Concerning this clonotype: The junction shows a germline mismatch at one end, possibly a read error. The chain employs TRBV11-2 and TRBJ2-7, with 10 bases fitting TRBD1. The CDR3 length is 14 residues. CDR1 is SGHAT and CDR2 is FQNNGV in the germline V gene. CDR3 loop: CVSSRQGATYEQYF. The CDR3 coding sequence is TGTGTCAGCAGCCGACAGGGGGCGACCTACGAGCAGTACTTC.

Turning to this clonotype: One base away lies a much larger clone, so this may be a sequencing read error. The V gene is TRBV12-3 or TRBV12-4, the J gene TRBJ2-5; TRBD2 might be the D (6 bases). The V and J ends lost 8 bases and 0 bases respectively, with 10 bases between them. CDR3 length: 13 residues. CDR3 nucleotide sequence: TGTGCCAGCGGAGGGACGGACCAAGAGACCCAGTACTTC. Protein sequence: CASGGTDQETQYF.

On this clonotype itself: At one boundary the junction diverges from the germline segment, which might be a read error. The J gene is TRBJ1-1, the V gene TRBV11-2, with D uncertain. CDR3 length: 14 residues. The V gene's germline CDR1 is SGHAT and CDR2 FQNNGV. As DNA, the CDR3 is TGTGCCAGCAGCCGGGGAACGGTGAACACTGAAGTTTTCTTT. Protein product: CASSRGTVNTEVFF.

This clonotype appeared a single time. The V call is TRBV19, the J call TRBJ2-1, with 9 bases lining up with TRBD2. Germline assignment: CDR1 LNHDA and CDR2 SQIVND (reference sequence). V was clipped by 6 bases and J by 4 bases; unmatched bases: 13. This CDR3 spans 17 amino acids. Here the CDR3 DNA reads TGTGCCAGTAGCACCCTACGGGCTAGCGGGGCTTACAATGAGCAGTTCTTC. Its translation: CASSTLRASGAYNEQFF.

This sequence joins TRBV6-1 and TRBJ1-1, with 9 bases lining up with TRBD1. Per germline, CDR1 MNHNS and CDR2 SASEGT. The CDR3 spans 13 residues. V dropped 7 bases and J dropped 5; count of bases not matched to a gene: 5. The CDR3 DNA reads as TGTGCCAGCAAACCGGGACAGGGAACTGAAGCTTTCTTT. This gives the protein CASKPGQGTEAFF.

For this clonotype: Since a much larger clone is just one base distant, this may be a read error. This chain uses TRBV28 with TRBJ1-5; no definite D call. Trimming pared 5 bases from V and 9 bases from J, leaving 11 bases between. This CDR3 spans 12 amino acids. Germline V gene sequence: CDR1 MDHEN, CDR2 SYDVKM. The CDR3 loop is CASSPPRWPQHF. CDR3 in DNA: TGTGCCAGCAGTCCTCCTCGGTGGCCCCAGCATTTT.

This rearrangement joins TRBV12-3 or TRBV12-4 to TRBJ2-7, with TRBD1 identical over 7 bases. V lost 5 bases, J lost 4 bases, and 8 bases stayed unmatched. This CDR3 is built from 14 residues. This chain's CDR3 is CASSPPTGWYEQYF. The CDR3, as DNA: TGTGCCAGCAGTCCCCCGACAGGGTGGTACGAGCAGTACTTC.

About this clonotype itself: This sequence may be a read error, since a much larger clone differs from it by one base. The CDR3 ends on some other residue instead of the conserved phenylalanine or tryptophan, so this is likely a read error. The CDR3 nucleotides are TGCGCCAGCAGCCAGGCCGATACTAGCGAGTTACCCTACGAGCAGTACCTC. Its translation: CASSQADTSELPYEQYL. V gene TRBV4-1 combines with J gene TRBJ2-7; 7 nucleotides match TRBD2. V lost 3 bases to trimming and J lost 2 bases; unmatched junction nucleotides: 13. CDR1 MGHRA and CDR2 YSYEKL come from the germline V gene. The length of the CDR3 is 17 residues.

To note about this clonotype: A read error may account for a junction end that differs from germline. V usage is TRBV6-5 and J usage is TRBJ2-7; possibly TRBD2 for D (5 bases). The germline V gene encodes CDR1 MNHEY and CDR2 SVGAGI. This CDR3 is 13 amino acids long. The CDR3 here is CAISLPGNYEQYF. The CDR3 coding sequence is TGTGCCATCAGTCTCCCGGGGAACTACGAGCAGTACTTC.

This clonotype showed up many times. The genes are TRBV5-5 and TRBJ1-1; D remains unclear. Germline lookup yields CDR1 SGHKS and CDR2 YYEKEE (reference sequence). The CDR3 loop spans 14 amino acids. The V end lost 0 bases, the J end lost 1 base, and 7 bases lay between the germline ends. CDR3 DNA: TGTGCCAGCAGCTTGGAACAGTGGAACACTGAAGCTTTCTTT. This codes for CASSLEQWNTEAFF.

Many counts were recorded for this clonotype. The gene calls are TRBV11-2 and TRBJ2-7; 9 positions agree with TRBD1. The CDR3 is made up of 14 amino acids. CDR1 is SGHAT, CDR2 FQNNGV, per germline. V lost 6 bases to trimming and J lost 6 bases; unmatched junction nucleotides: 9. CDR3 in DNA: TGTGCCAGCAGGGTACAGGGGGCGATCTTCGAGCAGTACTTC. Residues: CASRVQGAIFEQYF.

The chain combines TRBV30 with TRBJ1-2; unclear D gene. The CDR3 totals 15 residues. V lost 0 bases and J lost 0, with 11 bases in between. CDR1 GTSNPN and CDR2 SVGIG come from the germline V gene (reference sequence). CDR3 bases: TGTGCCTGGAGTGTACGAATGATTACTAACTATGGCTACACCTTC. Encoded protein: CAWSVRMITNYGYTF.

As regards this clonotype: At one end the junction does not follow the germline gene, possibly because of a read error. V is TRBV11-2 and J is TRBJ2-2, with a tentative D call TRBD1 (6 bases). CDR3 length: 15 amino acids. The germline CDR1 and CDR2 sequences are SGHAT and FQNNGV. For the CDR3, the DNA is TGTGCCAGCAGCTTAGTACAGGGTCGGACCGGGGAGATGTTTTTT. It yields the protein CASSLVQGRTGEMFF. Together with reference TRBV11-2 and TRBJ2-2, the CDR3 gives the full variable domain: EAGVAQSPRYKIIEKRQSVAFWCNPISGHATLYWYQQILGQGPKLLIQFQNNGVVDDSQLPKDRFSAERLKGVDSTLKIQPAKLEDSAVYLCASSLVQGRTGEMFFGEGSRLTVL.

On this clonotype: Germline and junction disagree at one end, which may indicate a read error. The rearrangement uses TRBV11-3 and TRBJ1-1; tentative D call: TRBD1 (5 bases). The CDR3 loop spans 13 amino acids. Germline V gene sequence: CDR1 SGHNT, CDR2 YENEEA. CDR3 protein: CGSRPQRGTEAFF. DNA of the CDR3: TGTGGCAGCCGCCCCCAGAGGGGCACTGAAGCTTTCTTT.

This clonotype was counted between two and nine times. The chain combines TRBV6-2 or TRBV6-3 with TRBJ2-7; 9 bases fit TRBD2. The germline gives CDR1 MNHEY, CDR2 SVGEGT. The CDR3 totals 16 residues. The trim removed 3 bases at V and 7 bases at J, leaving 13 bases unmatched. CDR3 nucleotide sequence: TGTGCCAGCAGTTATCCCAGCGGGAGGCCCGCACGGGAGCAGTACTTC. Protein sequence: CASSYPSGRPAREQYF.

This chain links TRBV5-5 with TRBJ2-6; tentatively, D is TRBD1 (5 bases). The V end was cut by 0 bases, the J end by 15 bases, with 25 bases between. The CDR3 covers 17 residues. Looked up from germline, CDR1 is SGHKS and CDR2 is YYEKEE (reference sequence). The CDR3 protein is CASSLEPDPRGAKALTF. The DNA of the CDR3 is TGTGCCAGCAGCTTGGAGCCGGACCCTCGTGGGGCCAAAGCCCTGACTTTC.

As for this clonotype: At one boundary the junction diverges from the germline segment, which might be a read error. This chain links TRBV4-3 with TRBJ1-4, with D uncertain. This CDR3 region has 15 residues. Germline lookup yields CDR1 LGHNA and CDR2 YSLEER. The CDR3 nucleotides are TGCGTCAGCAGCCAAGTCGTGGCAACTAATGGAAAACTGTTTTTT. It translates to CVSSQVVATNGKLFF.

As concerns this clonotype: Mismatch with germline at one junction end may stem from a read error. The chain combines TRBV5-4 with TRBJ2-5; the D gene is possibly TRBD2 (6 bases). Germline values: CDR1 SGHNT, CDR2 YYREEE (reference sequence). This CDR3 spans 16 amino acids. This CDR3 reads CASSLASSLSGEIQYF. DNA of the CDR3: TGTGCCAGCAGCTTGGCCTCAAGTCTCTCGGGAGAGATCCAGTACTTC.

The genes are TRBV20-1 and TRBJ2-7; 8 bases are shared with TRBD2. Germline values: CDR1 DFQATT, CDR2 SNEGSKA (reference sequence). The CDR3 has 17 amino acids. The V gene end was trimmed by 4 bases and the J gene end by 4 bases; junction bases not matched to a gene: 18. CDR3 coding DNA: TGCAGTGCTAACGGTCTGATCGAGCGGGAGAAGGGTTACGAGCAGTACTTC. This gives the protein CSANGLIEREKGYEQYF.

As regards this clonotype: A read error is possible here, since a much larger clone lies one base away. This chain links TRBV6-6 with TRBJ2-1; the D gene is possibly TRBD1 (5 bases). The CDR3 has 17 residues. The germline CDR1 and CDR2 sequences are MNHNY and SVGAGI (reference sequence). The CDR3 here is CASSYIGHRTAYNEQSF. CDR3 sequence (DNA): TGTGCCAGCAGTTATATCGGCCACAGGACGGCCTACAATGAGCAGTCCTTC.

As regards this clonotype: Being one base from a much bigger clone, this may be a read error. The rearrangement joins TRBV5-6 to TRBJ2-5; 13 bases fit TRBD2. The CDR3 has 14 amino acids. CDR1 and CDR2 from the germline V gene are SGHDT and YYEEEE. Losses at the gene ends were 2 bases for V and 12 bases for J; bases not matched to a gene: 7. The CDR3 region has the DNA TGTGCCAGCAGCTTCGGACTAGCGGGAGATACCGAGTACTTC. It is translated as CASSFGLAGDTEYF.

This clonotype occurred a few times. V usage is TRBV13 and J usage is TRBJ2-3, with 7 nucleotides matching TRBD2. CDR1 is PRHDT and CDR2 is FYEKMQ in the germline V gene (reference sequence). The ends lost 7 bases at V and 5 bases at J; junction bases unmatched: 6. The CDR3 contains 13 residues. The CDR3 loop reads CASTEREEDTQYF. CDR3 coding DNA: TGTGCCAGCACAGAGCGGGAAGAAGATACGCAGTATTTT.

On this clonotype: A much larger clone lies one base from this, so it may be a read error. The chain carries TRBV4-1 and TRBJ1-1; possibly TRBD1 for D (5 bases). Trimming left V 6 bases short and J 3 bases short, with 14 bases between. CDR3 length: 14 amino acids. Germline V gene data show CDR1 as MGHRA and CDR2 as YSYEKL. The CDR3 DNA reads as TGCGCCAGCAGGGGGTGGGGGACCCACACTGAAGCTTTCTTT. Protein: CASRGWGTHTEAFF.

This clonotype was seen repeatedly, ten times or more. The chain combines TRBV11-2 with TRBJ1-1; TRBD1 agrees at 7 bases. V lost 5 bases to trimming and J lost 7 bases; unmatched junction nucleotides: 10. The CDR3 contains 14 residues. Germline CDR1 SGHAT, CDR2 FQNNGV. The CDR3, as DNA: TGTGCCAGCAGCCACCCCCGACAGGGCCTTGAAGCTTTCTTT. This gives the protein CASSHPRQGLEAFF.

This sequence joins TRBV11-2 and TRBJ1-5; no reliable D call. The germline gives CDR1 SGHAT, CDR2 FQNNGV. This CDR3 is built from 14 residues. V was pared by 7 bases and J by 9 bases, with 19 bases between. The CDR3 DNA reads TGTGCCAGCAACAGAGGCGGTAGTAGTCCGCCCCAGCATTTT. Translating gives CASNRGGSSPPQHF.